A selection of T cell receptor beta chains follows, all from one sample in a study of cytomegalovirus exposure and HLA in healthy donors. Libraries were prepared by immunoSEQ multiplex PCR; TCRdb keeps only in-frame clonotypes and omits some of them. Of fewer than 150,000 clones in the sample, nearly 80% were seen once. Sequencing was performed on PBMCs. All receptors come from a man aged 25 to 45 in good health and CMV-seronegative. Each CDR3 is given with its conserved first and last residue. A D gene is named only where the DNA matches it firmly. Part of the rows lack a size; the others show once, few, many or a class for expanded clones.

CDR3 DNA: TGCGCCAGCTTCGGGGACAGTCCCTACGAGCAGTACTTC; CDR3 protein: CASFGDSPYEQYF; clone size: NA; V gene: TRBV5-1; D gene: TRBD1; J gene: TRBJ2-7
CDR3 DNA: TGTGCCAGCAGCTTAGGATGGAGGTACCGCTGGGAGCAGTACTTC; CDR3 protein: CASSLGWRYRWEQYF; clone size: NA; V gene: TRBV11-2; D gene: NA; J gene: TRBJ2-7
CDR3 DNA: TGTGCTAGTGCAAAGGACAGGGGAAGCGGCTACACCTTC; CDR3 protein: CASAKDRGSGYTF; clone size: NA; V gene: TRBV12-5; D gene: TRBD1; J gene: TRBJ1-2
CDR3 DNA: TGTGCCAGCAGCCCGCGCCGTCACCCCGGGACTACTCAACCGGGGGAGCTGTTTTTT; CDR3 protein: CASSPRRHPGTTQPGELFF; clone size: NA; V gene: TRBV7-9; D gene: TRBD2; J gene: TRBJ2-2
CDR3 DNA: TGTGCCAGCAGCATGACTAGCGGGACATACGAGCAGTACTTC; CDR3 protein: CASSMTSGTYEQYF; clone size: few; V gene: TRBV7-2; D gene: TRBD2; J gene: TRBJ2-7
CDR3 DNA: TGTGCCAGCTCGCTCGGGAGCCAAGAGACCCAGTACTTC; CDR3 protein: CASSLGSQETQYF; clone size: NA; V gene: TRBV18; D gene: NA; J gene: TRBJ2-5
CDR3 DNA: TGTGCCACCAGCAGAGATCAGGTGGGAGGGGAAAAACTGTTTTTT; CDR3 protein: CATSRDQVGGEKLFF; clone size: few; V gene: TRBV15; D gene: NA; J gene: TRBJ1-4
CDR3 DNA: TGTGCCAGCAGCTTAGGGACAGTCGTTAACGAGCAGTACTTC; CDR3 protein: CASSLGTVVNEQYF; clone size: NA; V gene: TRBV5-5; D gene: TRBD1; J gene: TRBJ2-7
CDR3 DNA: TGCGCCAGCAGTGAGTCGAGGAGCGAATCCTACAATGAGCAGTTCTTC; CDR3 protein: CASSESRSESYNEQFF; clone size: once; V gene: TRBV10-1; D gene: NA; J gene: TRBJ2-1
CDR3 DNA: TGTGCCAGCTCACCTAAGATTACAGGGGGCACTGAAGCTTTCTTT; CDR3 protein: CASSPKITGGTEAFF; clone size: NA; V gene: TRBV18; D gene: TRBD1; J gene: TRBJ1-1
CDR3 DNA: TGTGCCTGGAGTAGGCTAGCGGGACACTACGAGCAGTACTTC; CDR3 protein: CAWSRLAGHYEQYF; clone size: NA; V gene: TRBV30; D gene: TRBD2; J gene: TRBJ2-7
CDR3 DNA: TGTGCCATCGGAGACGGAAAGAACACCGGGGAGCTGTTTTTT; CDR3 protein: CAIGDGKNTGELFF; clone size: NA; V gene: TRBV10-3; D gene: NA; J gene: TRBJ2-2
CDR3 DNA: TGCGCCAGCAGCTTGGACACAGGGGGAGATTCACCCCTCCACTTT; CDR3 protein: CASSLDTGGDSPLHF; clone size: NA; V gene: TRBV5-1; D gene: TRBD1; J gene: TRBJ1-6
CDR3 DNA: TGTGCCAGCAGTACCGGGACTAGCGGGAGGCGCTACGAGCAGTACTTC; CDR3 protein: CASSTGTSGRRYEQYF; clone size: NA; V gene: TRBV21-1; D gene: NA; J gene: TRBJ2-7
CDR3 DNA: TGTGCCAGTCGAGCCCGGGGGGCCCCTAGCACAGATACGCAGTATTTT; CDR3 protein: CASRARGAPSTDTQYF; clone size: NA; V gene: TRBV28; D gene: NA; J gene: TRBJ2-3
CDR3 DNA: TGTGCCAGTAGTATTTACCCGGGACAGGGACTTTTAGGAGGGCAGTTCTTC; CDR3 protein: CASSIYPGQGLLGGQFF; clone size: NA; V gene: TRBV19; D gene: TRBD1; J gene: TRBJ2-1
CDR3 DNA: TGTGCCAGCAGCTTGTACGGGGACTATGGCTACACCTTC; CDR3 protein: CASSLYGDYGYTF; clone size: once; V gene: TRBV5-5; D gene: NA; J gene: TRBJ1-2
CDR3 DNA: TGTGCCATCAGTGAGTCTGGAAGGGACAGTGAAGCTTTCTTT; CDR3 protein: CAISESGRDSEAFF; clone size: NA; V gene: TRBV10-3; D gene: TRBD1; J gene: TRBJ1-1
CDR3 DNA: TGCACTAAAAGTTGTCGGGGAGGCGAAAAACTGTTTTTT; CDR3 protein: CTKSCRGGEKLFF; clone size: few; V gene: TRBV10-1; D gene: NA; J gene: TRBJ1-4
CDR3 DNA: TGTGCCAGCAGTCCGGGCTACAGGGGCGCGACTGAAGCTTTCTTT; CDR3 protein: CASSPGYRGATEAFF; clone size: NA; V gene: TRBV6-5; D gene: TRBD1; J gene: TRBJ1-1
CDR3 DNA: TGTGCCAGCCAAGAGCGGTTCAGCTCCTACAATGAGCAGTTCTTC; CDR3 protein: CASQERFSSYNEQFF; clone size: NA; V gene: TRBV7-9; D gene: NA; J gene: TRBJ2-1
CDR3 DNA: TGTGCCAGCTCACCACGGACTAGCCGCCGCGACGCGCAGTATTTT; CDR3 protein: CASSPRTSRRDAQYF; clone size: NA; V gene: TRBV18; D gene: TRBD2; J gene: TRBJ2-3
CDR3 DNA: TGTGCCACCACGGCGGGGGTAGCGGGAAGCACAGATACGCAGTATTTT; CDR3 protein: CATTAGVAGSTDTQYF; clone size: NA; V gene: TRBV10-3; D gene: TRBD2; J gene: TRBJ2-3
CDR3 DNA: TGTGCCAGCAGCTTAGCCAGGGTGGATGAGCAGTTCTTC; CDR3 protein: CASSLARVDEQFF; clone size: once; V gene: TRBV7-2; D gene: NA; J gene: TRBJ2-1